Listed here is a single TCR beta chain. Seattle's cohort entered during active infection and was followed longitudinally. In the original processing: Counts of nucleated cells, estimated from reference gene primer amplification, were obtained. TCRdb's table, derived via immunoSEQ multiplex PCR, lists solely in-frame clones and lacks some. V and J calls and clone size follow that table, whereas D and trimming were derived from the DNA. Among approximately 77,000 clones listed, 75% to 85% were seen once. The germline CDR1 and CDR2 sequences are SGHRS and YFSETQ. V trimming: 5 bases; J trimming: 4 bases; junction bases outside the gene matches: 11. The CDR3 is 15 residues long. These data originate in a study of blood T cell repertoires in COVID-19. In the study overall: Sources were T cells, B-cell-depleted T cells, or PBMCs; the material itself was cDNA or gDNA.

Material for sequencing was peripheral blood. V is TRBV5-1 and J is TRBJ1-2, with 7 bases fitting TRBD1. The receptor's source is a man aged 50 or older with COVID-19, enrolled during active disease. CDR3 region: CASSPSTGQFYGYTF. For the CDR3, the DNA is TGCGCCAGCAGTCCATCCACGGGACAGTTCTATGGCTACACCTTC.